The TCR beta chain described here comes from a study of T cell responses to AZD1222 COVID-19 vaccine. V was cut by 1 base and J by 7 bases, with 10 bases left in between. This CDR3 region has 14 residues. From germline, CDR1 is LGHDT and CDR2 YNNKEL (reference sequence). Overall study findings and caveats: Most donors were white British and more were female, and clonal diversity was possibly underestimated.

With regard to this clone: Its antigen remains unknown.

Method: immunoSEQ multiplex PCR; TCRdb's copy keeps in-frame clones and lacks some. The data hold about 26,000 clones, with 88% observed a single time. The rearrangement uses TRBV3-1 (or the pseudogene TRBV3-2) and TRBJ2-2; D gene ambiguous. This receptor was taken from an adult who received the AZD1222 COVID-19 vaccine. The specimen was peripheral blood, collected 28 days after the second AZD1222 dose. CDR3 in DNA: TGTGCCAGCAGCCAAGTTAGTGGGGTCGGGGAGCTGTTTTTT. Amino acid sequence: CASSQVSGVGELFF.